Below, 25 T cell receptor beta chains from the same sample are listed, as sequenced in a study of shared clonotypes between healthy human individuals. The repertoire was sequenced with immunoSEQ multiplex PCR; TCRdb's copy has only in-frame clones and lacks some. The sample shows around 200,000 clones, approximately 62% of them seen only once. Sequencing was carried out using memory CD4+ T cells sorted from blood. Subset reported: CD45RA-negative fraction. Receptors were obtained from a man under 40 in good health.

The chain links TRBV2 to TRBJ1-1; the D gene is possibly TRBD1 (6 bases). V gave up 7 bases and J gave up 2 bases, with 11 bases separating them. In germline, CDR1 is SNHLY, CDR2 FYNNEI. The CDR3 length is 13 residues. The DNA for the CDR3 is TGTGCCAGCACACAACAGGGTAACACTGAAGCTTTCTTT. Its protein is CASTQQGNTEAFF.

This clone was recorded a few times. V gene TRBV29-1 combines with J gene TRBJ1-1; 12 bases are shared with TRBD1. The germline CDR1 and CDR2 sequences are SQVTM and ANQGSEA. J was trimmed by 9 bases and V by 7 bases; bases with no gene match: 12. The CDR3 runs to 14 residues. CDR3 coding DNA: TGCAGCGCCGGGACAGGGGGCGGGTCAATCAAAGCTTTCTTT. Its protein is CSAGTGGGSIKAFF.

The V call is TRBV6-4, the J call TRBJ1-5; D is possibly TRBD1 (6 bases). V lost 4 bases and J lost 9, with 13 bases in between. Germline V gene lookup returns CDR1 MRHNA and CDR2 SNTAGT. The CDR3 runs to 13 residues. CDR3 bases: TGTGCCAGCAGTGTCGAGGGGGACCGGCCCCAGCATTTT. Residues: CASSVEGDRPQHF.

This clone was found once. V gene TRBV5-1 combines with J gene TRBJ1-4, with TRBD1 matching 7 bases. V shed 4 bases, J shed 6 bases, and the junction held 12 bases outside the gene matches. The CDR3 covers 16 residues. Per the germline V gene, CDR1 is SGHRS and CDR2 is YFSETQ. The CDR3 spells CASSPRQGQRDEKLFF. CDR3 nucleotide sequence: TGCGCCAGCAGCCCTCGCCAGGGACAGAGGGATGAAAAACTGTTTTTT.

The sample holds one count of this clone. J is TRBJ2-7 and V is TRBV13, with 12 bases that match TRBD1. CDR3 length equals 15 residues. Germline-derived CDR1 and CDR2 are PRHDT and FYEKMQ (reference sequence). Germline trimming cut 1 base from V and 7 bases from J; bases unmatched to any gene: 5. The CDR3 DNA is TGTGCCAGCAGCTTAGCGGGACAGGGGGCGTGGGAGCAGTACTTC. It is translated as CASSLAGQGAWEQYF.

The chain joins TRBV19 to TRBJ2-5; 7 nucleotides agree with TRBD2. The germline V gene has CDR1 LNHDA and CDR2 SQIVND (reference sequence). V was pared by 7 bases and J by 7 bases, with 3 bases of the junction left unmatched. This CDR3 contains 11 residues. In nucleotides, the CDR3 is TGTGCCAGTATAAGCGGGGCGACCCAGTACTTC. Its protein is CASISGATQYF.

This clone occurred once. This rearrangement joins TRBV2 to TRBJ2-3; 9 nucleotides align to TRBD2. The CDR3 spans 15 residues. Germline-derived CDR1 and CDR2 are SNHLY and FYNNEI. The V gene end was trimmed by 6 bases and the J gene end by 4 bases; junction bases not matched to a gene: 8. Here the CDR3 reads CASSDSGSSADTQYF. The CDR3 nucleotides read TGTGCCAGCAGCGATAGCGGGAGTAGCGCAGATACGCAGTATTTT.

The CDR3 DNA follows: TGTGCCAGCTCACCCCGGGGGCTAGCGGGCCTCAATGAGCAGTTCTTC. The encoded protein is CASSPRGLAGLNEQFF. This rearrangement joins TRBV18 to TRBJ2-1, with TRBD2 matching over 8 bases. Germline assignment: CDR1 KGHSH and CDR2 LQKENI. V shed 3 bases, J shed 6 bases, and the junction held 10 bases outside the gene matches. CDR3 size: 16 residues.

V usage is TRBV4-1 and J usage is TRBJ1-1; no clear D gene. The CDR3 covers 13 residues. Looked up from germline, CDR1 is MGHRA and CDR2 is YSYEKL. V was pared by 4 bases and J by 0 bases, with 6 bases between. CDR3 sequence (DNA): TGCGCCAGCAGCCTAGTGATGAACACTGAAGCTTTCTTT. This sequence encodes CASSLVMNTEAFF.

This clone was picked up many times. The chain links TRBV9 to TRBJ1-2, with 8 bases identical to TRBD1. CDR1 and CDR2 from the germline V gene are SGDLS and YYNGEE. This CDR3 is 15 amino acids long. V shed 0 bases, J shed 8 bases, and the junction held 9 bases outside the gene matches. This CDR3 is CASSVVGDRGKGYTF. The CDR3 bases are TGTGCCAGCAGCGTAGTCGGAGACAGGGGAAAGGGCTACACCTTC.

The chain is built from TRBV28 and TRBJ1-5; 7 nucleotides align to TRBD1. The V segment lost 6 bases and the J segment 7 bases; nucleotides outside the gene matches: 9. The CDR3 consists of 14 residues. Germline V gene lookup returns CDR1 MDHEN and CDR2 SYDVKM. The CDR3 is CASRDGQVGQPQHF. Written as DNA, the CDR3 is TGTGCCAGCAGGGACGGACAGGTTGGACAGCCCCAGCATTTT.

This clone showed up many times. V usage is TRBV29-1 and J usage is TRBJ2-7, with TRBD1 matching over 8 bases. Per germline, CDR1 SQVTM and CDR2 ANQGSEA. The CDR3 sequence is 13 residues long. V gave up 1 base and J gave up 3 bases; unmatched junction bases: 2. The CDR3 DNA reads TGCAGCGTTGAAGGGACAGGGAACTACGAGCAGTACTTC. This encodes CSVEGTGNYEQYF.

This CDR3 reads CASSPQKGTDTQYF. In DNA form, the CDR3 reads TGCGCCAGCAGCCCCCAAAAAGGCACAGATACGCAGTATTTT. The chain employs TRBV5-1 and TRBJ2-3, with D hard to call. The ends were cut back, 4 bases at V and 1 base at J, with 10 bases in the middle. This CDR3 has 14 amino acids. CDR1 and CDR2 (germline): SGHRS, YFSETQ.

The chain couples TRBV19 to TRBJ2-2; TRBD1 aligns across 8 bases. Per germline, CDR1 LNHDA and CDR2 SQIVND (reference sequence). This CDR3 has 16 residues. The trim removed 5 bases at V and 1 base at J, leaving 6 bases unmatched. CDR3 sequence: CASSPAGTGNTGELFF. The CDR3 bases are TGTGCCAGTAGTCCAGCCGGGACAGGGAACACCGGGGAGCTGTTTTTT.

This chain joins TRBV5-6 and TRBJ2-3; 9 nucleotides align to TRBD2. The CDR3 is made up of 14 amino acids. CDR1 and CDR2 (germline): SGHDT, YYEEEE. J gave up 5 bases and V 4 bases, and 5 bases lay outside the gene matches. Here the CDR3 DNA reads TGTGCCAGCAGCCCGGGACTAGCAGGAGATACGCAGTATTTT. It is translated as CASSPGLAGDTQYF.

The chain has TRBV7-2 and TRBJ2-7, with D possibly being TRBD1 (6 bases). The CDR3 runs 15 residues. Trimming stripped 3 bases from V and 3 bases from J, with 15 bases between. CDR1 is SGHTA, CDR2 FQGNSA, per germline. The CDR3 DNA is TGTGCCAGCAGCTTTCTGGGACACTTGGACTACGAGCAGTACTTC. Its translation is CASSFLGHLDYEQYF.

V is TRBV29-1 and J is TRBJ2-5; D perhaps matches TRBD1 (5 bases). This CDR3 region has 16 residues. Germline-derived CDR1 and CDR2 are SQVTM and ANQGSEA. The V end lost 3 bases, the J end lost 5 bases, and 22 bases lay between the germline ends. CDR3 nucleotides: TGCAGCGTTGATACCTTCGACAGCGTCGTGTGGGAGACCCAGTACTTC. Translating gives CSVDTFDSVVWETQYF.

This clone was observed a single time. J is TRBJ2-5 and V is TRBV28; D is unclear. CDR1 and CDR2 (germline): MDHEN, SYDVKM. V was cut by 2 bases and J by 2 bases, with 12 bases left in between. This CDR3 region has 15 residues. The CDR3 DNA reads TGTGCCAGCAGTTTAGTCCGGAGAGGTCAAGAGACCCAGTACTTC. Residues: CASSLVRRGQETQYF.

This clone was observed a handful of times. The rearrangement uses TRBV5-1 and TRBJ1-1; possible D gene TRBD1, 5 bases. This CDR3 region has 14 residues. Between the trimmed V and J ends, which lost 5 bases and 4 bases, there was a span of 15 bases. Germline CDR1 and CDR2: SGHRS and YFSETQ. The CDR3 DNA follows: TGCGCCAGCAGGTATGGGGCCGGGGGCACTGAAGCTTTCTTT. Protein product: CASRYGAGGTEAFF. Full variable domain (rest looked up from reference TRBV5-1 and TRBJ1-1): KAGVTQTPRYLIKTRGQQVTLSCSPISGHRSVSWYQQTPGQGLQFLFEYFSETQRNKGNFPGRFSGRQFSNSRSEMNVSTLELGDSALYLCASRYGAGGTEAFFGQGTRLTVV.

The CDR3 DNA follows: TGCGCCAGCAGCTTGGGAGGCGGACGGTTGAACACCGGGGAGCTGTTTTTT. The encoded protein is CASSLGGGRLNTGELFF. The V gene is TRBV5-1, the J gene TRBJ2-2; D ambiguous. Looked up from germline, CDR1 is SGHRS and CDR2 is YFSETQ. This CDR3 spans 17 amino acids. Trimming stripped 0 bases from V and 1 base from J, with 13 bases between.

This sequence joins TRBV2 and TRBJ2-3; TRBD1 is a possible D gene (5 bases). Germline assignment: CDR1 SNHLY and CDR2 FYNNEI. The CDR3 spans 12 residues. The V and J ends lost 8 bases and 10 bases respectively, with 16 bases between them. This CDR3 is CASRLTGRAQYF. The CDR3 DNA reads as TGTGCCAGCCGCCTAACAGGTCGTGCGCAGTATTTT.

The chain links TRBV4-1 to TRBJ2-1; D perhaps matches TRBD2 (6 bases). There are 15 residues in the CDR3. The germline V and J ends were trimmed by 3 bases and 0 bases, with 9 bases remaining between them. From germline, CDR1 is MGHRA and CDR2 YSYEKL. CDR3 region: CASSQSGVSYNEQFF. CDR3 in DNA: TGCGCCAGCAGCCAGTCGGGAGTCTCCTACAATGAGCAGTTCTTC.

The genes are TRBV5-6 and TRBJ2-2; no definite D call. V was trimmed by 1 base and J by 5 bases, leaving 6 bases between them. CDR1 is SGHDT, CDR2 YYEEEE, per germline. The CDR3 spans 13 residues. As DNA, the CDR3 is TGTGCCAGCAGCTTGAGTACTACCGGGGAGCTGTTTTTT. Translation gives CASSLSTTGELFF.

The genes are TRBV4-3 and TRBJ2-7, with unresolved D. Trimming pared 1 base from V and 6 bases from J, leaving 7 bases between. Germline-derived CDR1 and CDR2 are LGHNA and YSLEER. The CDR3 sequence is 12 residues long. The CDR3 sequence: CASSQAYTEQYF. The CDR3 nucleotides read TGCGCCAGCAGCCAAGCCTATACCGAGCAGTACTTC.

The chain is built from TRBV29-1 and TRBJ2-1, with D tentatively TRBD1 (7 bases). Germline assignment: CDR1 SQVTM and CDR2 ANQGSEA. This CDR3 region has 14 residues. The V gene lost 7 bases and the J gene lost 2 bases, with 15 bases spanning the gap. The CDR3 coding sequence is TGCAGCGCTAAAGACAGGGAGGCCTACAATGAGCAGTTCTTC. It encodes CSAKDREAYNEQFF.